This entry lists 13 T cell receptor beta chains sequenced from one sample in a study of cytomegalovirus exposure and HLA in healthy donors. Amplification used 60 Vbeta primers and 13 Jbeta primers. Measured with immunoSEQ multiplex PCR; TCRdb has only the in-frame clones, and not every one. Among 130,000 to 150,000 clones listed, roughly three quarters were seen once. Sequenced input: PBMCs. These receptors were obtained from a woman aged 45-59 years in good health and CMV-seronegative.

This sequence joins TRBV5-1 and TRBJ2-5; the match to TRBD1 covers 9 bases. In germline, CDR1 is SGHRS, CDR2 YFSETQ. This CDR3 region has 14 residues. V was pared by 4 bases and J by 4 bases, with 5 bases of the junction left unmatched. In DNA form, the CDR3 reads TGCGCCAGCAGCCCAAACAGGGGGCGAGAGACCCAGTACTTC. This codes for CASSPNRGRETQYF.

The rearrangement uses TRBV2 and TRBJ2-5; possible D gene TRBD2, 6 bases. The J call could be wrong; TRBJ2-7 is a better fit for the DNA end. There are 15 residues in the CDR3. CDR1 is SNHLY, CDR2 FYNNEI, per germline. The CDR3 DNA is TGTGCCAGCAGCCTATTAGCGGTGAGCTCCTACGAGCAGTACTTC. Its translation: CASSLLAVSSYEQYF.

The chain is built from TRBV21-1 and TRBJ2-2; the table names TRBD2, a call not compared with the DNA. TRBV21-1 has pseudogene status. This CDR3 is built from 17 residues. CDR3 residues: CASSKDQRDYNTGELFF. CDR3 DNA: TGTGCCAGCAGCAAAGATCAACGGGACTATAACACCGGGGAGCTGTTTTTT.

DNA for the CDR3: TGCGCCAGCAGCCAATCAGGTCGGCCAGGTCGCTCCTACGAGCAGTACTTC. Translation gives CASSQSGRPGRSYEQYF. This chain uses TRBV4-1 with TRBJ2-7, with D uncertain. The CDR3 runs 17 residues. Germline lookup yields CDR1 MGHRA and CDR2 YSYEKL. Between the trimmed V and J ends, which lost 2 bases and 0 bases, there was a span of 17 bases.

V usage is TRBV5-1 and J usage is TRBJ2-7, with 8 nucleotides matching TRBD2. Looked up from germline, CDR1 is SGHRS and CDR2 is YFSETQ. Losses at the gene ends were 4 bases for V and 0 bases for J; bases not matched to a gene: 15. This CDR3 region has 18 residues. In DNA form, the CDR3 reads TGCGCCAGCAGCCAACCCTACGGGGGGCGGGGGGTCTCCTACGAGCAGTACTTC. This translates into CASSQPYGGRGVSYEQYF.

The chain couples TRBV2 to TRBJ1-6; D possibly corresponds to TRBD1 (5 bases). Germline V gene data show CDR1 as SNHLY and CDR2 as FYNNEI. This CDR3 region has 16 residues. Between the trimmed V and J ends, which lost 1 base and 8 bases, there was a span of 15 bases. Here the CDR3 DNA reads TGTGCCAGCAGTGAAGAGGGGATGGCATGGGATTCACCCCTCCACTTT. It codes for CASSEEGMAWDSPLHF.

The V gene is TRBV6-1, the J gene TRBJ1-2; D is perhaps TRBD1 (6 bases). V lost 2 bases and J lost 7, with 17 bases in between. In germline, CDR1 is MNHNS, CDR2 SASEGT. The CDR3 contains 15 residues. CDR3 nucleotide sequence: TGTGCCAGCAGTGAATCGGAACAGGGCTACGGTGGCTACACCTTC. It specifies CASSESEQGYGGYTF.

The V call is TRBV2, the J call TRBJ1-5; 7 positions match TRBD1. V lost 3 bases to trimming and J lost 3 bases; unmatched junction nucleotides: 2. Germline CDR1 SNHLY, CDR2 FYNNEI. The CDR3 consists of 14 residues. The DNA for the CDR3 is TGTGCCAGCAGTGAGGGGACAGTCAATCAGCCCCAGCATTTT. Protein sequence: CASSEGTVNQPQHF.

The J gene is TRBJ1-1, the V gene TRBV6-1, with D tentatively TRBD1 (6 bases). The CDR3 consists of 13 residues. Germline CDR1 reads MNHNS; CDR2 reads SASEGT. V lost 5 bases and J lost 2, with 9 bases in between. The CDR3 loop is CASSTGINTEAFF. CDR3 in DNA: TGTGCCAGCAGTACAGGGATTAACACTGAAGCTTTCTTT.

J is TRBJ2-3 and V is TRBV4-1; D is undetermined. CDR3 length: 13 amino acids. The V end was cut by 0 bases, the J end by 6 bases, with 7 bases between. The germline gives CDR1 MGHRA, CDR2 YSYEKL. CDR3 bases: TGCGCCAGCAGCCAAGATCTTCCGGATACGCAGTATTTT. Residues: CASSQDLPDTQYF.

This clone has just a few counts. The chain joins TRBV5-4 to TRBJ2-7; 8 bases align to TRBD1. Trimming at V came to 6 bases and at J to 5 bases, leaving 10 bases not matched to a gene. CDR1 and CDR2 (germline): SGHNT, YYREEE (reference sequence). This CDR3 comprises 14 residues. The CDR3: CASNRQGTYHEQYF. The CDR3 DNA reads as TGTGCCAGCAACAGACAGGGGACTTACCACGAGCAGTACTTC.

The chain couples TRBV19 to TRBJ1-2; 8 nucleotides align to TRBD1. The CDR3 extends over 17 amino acids. Germline assignment: CDR1 LNHDA and CDR2 SQIVND (reference sequence). The ends lost 1 base at V and 3 bases at J; junction bases unmatched: 10. The CDR3 sequence is CASSIGTGGVLDYGYTF. In DNA form, the CDR3 reads TGTGCCAGTAGTATAGGCACAGGGGGGGTTTTGGACTATGGCTACACCTTC.

The chain joins TRBV28 to TRBJ2-4, with TRBD1 matching 7 bases. The V and J ends lost 6 bases and 1 base, in that order; junction bases with no gene match: 9. CDR3 length: 16 residues. Germline lookup yields CDR1 MDHEN and CDR2 SYDVKM. DNA for the CDR3: TGTGCCAGCAGGACAGGGCCGAGGACGGCCAAAAACATTCAGTACTTC. Translation gives CASRTGPRTAKNIQYF.